This section outlines one T cell receptor (beta chain) sequence together with its context. Which antigen it targets is not known. Per-base quality was not reported, and no clone a single base away is much larger than it. Each collaborating institution followed its own protocols to collect whole blood in K2EDTA tubes. Collaborator samples were shipped for TCRbeta analysis as frozen whole blood, isolated PBMCs, or DNA extracted from either sample type. The data originate from a study of blood T cell repertoires in COVID-19 (TCRdb year 2020). With respect to the entire study: The collaborator samples originated in the United States, Italy and Spain and spanned the acute and convalescent phases of COVID-19. The prospective study material was composed of cDNA or gDNA derived from T cells, B-cell-depleted T cells, or PBMCs. Subjects who had been exposed to COVID-19, were actively infected with it, or had recovered from it provided the deeply sampled blood TCRbeta repertoires that made up the dataset. The sample metadata nearly always contained a de-identified subject ID, COVID-19 status, age in years and sex. A freely available public database, intended as a resource for researchers studying the immune response to SARS-CoV-2, is where the repertoires were released. Where HLA class I and class II types were available, the types were taken from metadata supplied by the sample provider, not from assay-based typing. Samples were obtained from the ongoing ImmuneRACE study (first 160 participants) and from 950 to 1,500 subjects provided by 6 global collaborators. The paper's findings and limits, for the study overall: Clinical and demographic metadata were provided uncurated, with the amount varying by source and participant.

The immunoSEQ Assay, a bias-controlled multiplex PCR, was used to amplify TCRbeta CDR3 regions from genomic DNA. On the authors' methods: Within the assay, amplification of reference gene primers was used to estimate how many nucleated cells each sample contained. Sequence reads were collapsed and filtered to measure the absolute abundance of every unique TCRbeta CDR3 rearrangement. For each sample, productive Simpson clonality was calculated by taking the square root of Simpson's diversity index across productive rearrangements. TCRdb holds this immuneACCESS table with in-frame rearrangements only. Some clones are missing; in checked studies, unresolved V genes explain under half, and the rest has no known cause. V and J calls and clone size are as listed in that table; D and trimming were resolved from the DNA. Recorded for this sample are 45,000 or so clones; roughly 84% of them occurred a single time. The biggest ten clones account for roughly 4.4% of the sample.

This receptor was identified in a woman aged 65 to 85 with acute or convalescent COVID-19. The sequencing input was peripheral blood.

This receptor carries the CDR3 CASRKREGNNEQFF. The nucleotide sequence reads TGTGCCAGCAGGAAGCGGGAGGGAAATAATGAGCAGTTCTTC. Rearrangement joined TRBV2 to TRBJ2-1, and 10 junction bases match TRBD2. After removal of 6 bases from V and 7 bases from J, the junction retains 6 bases not matched to a gene. Measured from the cysteine to the phenylalanine, the CDR3 is 14 residues long. This entry keeps only the CDR3 DNA: 42 bases, framed from base 1. CDR1 and CDR2 are drawn from the germline V gene: SNHLY, FYNNEI.